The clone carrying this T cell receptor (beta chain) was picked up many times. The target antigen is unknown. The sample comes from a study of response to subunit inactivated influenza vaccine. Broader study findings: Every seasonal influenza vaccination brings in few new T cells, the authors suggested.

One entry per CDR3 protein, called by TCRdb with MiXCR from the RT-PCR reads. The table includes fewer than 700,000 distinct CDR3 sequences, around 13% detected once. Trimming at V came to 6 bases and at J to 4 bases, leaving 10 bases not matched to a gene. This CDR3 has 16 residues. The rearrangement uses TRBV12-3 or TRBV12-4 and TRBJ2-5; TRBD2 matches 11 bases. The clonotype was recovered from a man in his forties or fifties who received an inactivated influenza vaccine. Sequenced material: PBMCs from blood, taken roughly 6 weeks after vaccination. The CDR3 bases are TGTGCCAGCAGAGCCCTAGCGGGAGGTTGGGGAGAGACCCAGTACTTC. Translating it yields CASRALAGGWGETQYF.